This T cell receptor beta chain was recovered during a study of shared clonotypes between healthy human individuals. Deep-level assay runs were performed. The assay was immunoSEQ multiplex PCR, and TCRdb's table has in-frame clones only and misses some. The table records about 510,000 clones, over 60% of them present only once. V gave up 4 bases and J gave up 3 bases, with 7 bases separating them. The CDR3 is 14 amino acids. In germline, CDR1 is LNHDA, CDR2 SQIVND (reference sequence). The V gene is TRBV19, the J gene TRBJ2-6; D not certain. The receptor's source is a woman between 40 and 50 years old in good health. Some clones in this sample may be carry-over from other donors' samples. The sample comprised PBMCs. CDR3 sequence (DNA): TGTGCCAGTAGTACATTAGTTGGGGCCAACGTCCTGACTTTC. Translated: CASSTLVGANVLTF.